These 18 T cell receptor beta chains were all obtained from the same sample, sequenced in a study of tumor-infiltrating lymphocytes in primary liver carcinoma. TCR beta cDNA was made from 450 to 600 ng total RNA with a constant-region primer. Investigators got TCR beta libraries out of three nested multiplex PCR rounds, done with slightly modified ARM-PCR. The first two PCR rounds, approximately 10 cycles each, used TRBV1-TRBV30 forward primers and a C-beta reverse primer. TCRdb re-called the multiplex PCR reads through MiXCR, storing one row per CDR3 protein. Of approximately 320,000 distinct CDR3 sequences listed, nearly 60% are singletons. Unsorted whole blood yielded blood RNA, and germline DNA was extracted as well. Sequenced material: peripheral blood. The receptors originated from a woman younger than 45 with primary liver carcinoma and hepatitis B virus infection.

This clonotype was seen once. A much larger clone is a single base away; this may be a read error. This chain links TRBV12-3 or TRBV12-4 with TRBJ2-5; 9 nucleotides match TRBD1. CDR3 length: 16 residues. Trimming removed 6 bases from V and 2 bases from J; junction bases left unmatched: 10. The CDR3 loop reads CASSIQGAQGQETQYF. The CDR3 DNA follows: TGTGCCAGCAGCATACAGGGGGCGCAGGGACAAGAGACCCAGTACTTC.

This chain links TRBV5-1 with TRBJ2-7; no definite D call. The CDR3 runs to 14 residues. With 7 bases removed from V and 1 base from J, the gap between germline ends came to 15 bases. Germline V gene sequence: CDR1 SGHRS, CDR2 YFSETQ. The CDR3 protein is CASCLKSGSYEQYF. The CDR3 DNA reads as TGCGCCAGCTGTCTTAAATCAGGTTCCTACGAGCAGTACTTC.

Details on this clonotype: This may be a read error: a much more frequent sequence differs by one nucleotide. The genes are TRBV29-1 and TRBJ2-7, with 10 bases fitting TRBD1. Germline assignment: CDR1 SQVTM and CDR2 ANQGSEA. The CDR3 has 16 residues. The CDR3 sequence is CSIELPAGQGTYEQYF. The CDR3 nucleotides read TGCAGCATTGAATTACCTGCGGGACAGGGGACCTACGAGCAGTACTTC.

In its sample, this clonotype was seen a few times. The chain recombines TRBV30 with TRBJ2-7; 8 bases are shared with TRBD1. V lost 2 bases to trimming and J lost 9 bases; unmatched junction nucleotides: 12. The CDR3 covers 14 residues. Germline V gene sequence: CDR1 GTSNPN, CDR2 SVGIG (reference sequence). DNA for the CDR3: TGTGCCTGGAGTCTTAGCAGGGGGCGCGGTGGGCAGTACTTC. Its translation is CAWSLSRGRGGQYF.

As to this clonotype: Just one base apart from a much larger clone, this may be a read error. The chain recombines TRBV6-1 with TRBJ2-3; possible D gene TRBD1, 6 bases. Per the germline V gene, CDR1 is MNHNS and CDR2 is SASEGT. CDR3 size: 13 residues. Here the CDR3 reads CVSSVTGMDTQYF. The CDR3, as DNA: TGTGTCAGCAGTGTTACAGGGATGGATACGCAGTATTTT.

The chain carries TRBV28 and TRBJ2-1, with D unclear. CDR1 is MDHEN and CDR2 is SYDVKM in the germline V gene. Trimming took off 11 bases at V and 7 bases at J, with 15 bases between the two ends. The CDR3 is 12 amino acids. The CDR3 DNA reads TGTGCCGTCGGTGGTCCGTGGAATGAGCAGTTCTTC. It codes for CAVGGPWNEQFF.

This rearrangement joins TRBV12-3 or TRBV12-4 to TRBJ2-7; D is undetermined. The V gene lost 3 bases and the J gene lost 0 bases, with 9 bases spanning the gap. CDR3 length: 14 amino acids. The CDR3, as DNA: TGTGCCAGCAGTTTCGGTGCGGCCTCCTACGAGCAGTACTTC. This codes for CASSFGAASYEQYF.

The rearrangement joins TRBV28 to TRBJ1-6; D remains ambiguous. Germline assignment: CDR1 MDHEN and CDR2 SYDVKM. The V and J ends lost 8 bases and 5 bases respectively, with 10 bases between them. CDR3 size: 13 residues. The CDR3 is CASEGGNNSPLHF. CDR3 nucleotide sequence: TGTGCCAGCGAGGGTGGAAATAATTCACCCCTCCACTTT.

The rearrangement uses TRBV29-1 and TRBJ1-2; 7 nucleotides align to TRBD1. With 0 bases clipped from V and 7 bases from J, the junction kept 8 bases outside the gene matches. The CDR3 has 14 residues. The germline gives CDR1 SQVTM, CDR2 ANQGSEA. The CDR3 reads CSVEEGRGRGGYTF. The CDR3 DNA is TGCAGCGTTGAAGAAGGGAGGGGGCGAGGTGGCTACACCTTC.

Of note for this clonotype: One end of the junction varies from germline; a read error may be responsible. The chain recombines TRBV6-1 with TRBJ1-5; D unresolved. In germline, CDR1 is MNHNS, CDR2 SASEGT. The CDR3 runs 13 residues. DNA of the CDR3: TGTGCCAGCAGTGAATGGGAAATCCCGCCCCTGCATTTT. It specifies CASSEWEIPPLHF.

With regard to this clonotype: Since a much larger clone is just one base distant, this may be a read error. The V and J genes are TRBV11-2 and TRBJ2-3; 11 bases map to TRBD2. The V gene's germline CDR1 is SGHAT and CDR2 FQNNGV. This CDR3 has 18 residues. The CDR3 protein is CAGSSYPGLAELTDTQYF. CDR3 in DNA: TGTGCCGGCAGCTCCTACCCGGGACTAGCGGAACTCACAGATACGCAGTATTTT.

V and J are TRBV5-1 and TRBJ2-1; maybe TRBD2 (5 bases). Between the trimmed V and J ends, which lost 4 bases and 3 bases, there was a span of 17 bases. The CDR3 spans 16 residues. Germline CDR1 and CDR2: SGHRS and YFSETQ. DNA of the CDR3: TGCGCCAGCAGCGGAGGATCCGGGATTAGCTACAATGAGCAGTTCTTC. This codes for CASSGGSGISYNEQFF. The full variable domain, with the rest looked up from reference TRBV5-1 and TRBJ2-1, is KAGVTQTPRYLIKTRGQQVTLSCSPISGHRSVSWYQQTPGQGLQFLFEYFSETQRNKGNFPGRFSGRQFSNSRSEMNVSTLELGDSALYLCASSGGSGISYNEQFFGPGTRLTVL.

Notes on this clonotype: A read error may explain this, as a much larger clone is one base away. It is likely a read error, because the conserved phenylalanine at the end of the CDR3 is missing. V gene TRBV29-1 combines with J gene TRBJ2-7; possible D gene TRBD2, 7 bases. The CDR3 length is 12 residues. The germline V gene has CDR1 SQVTM and CDR2 ANQGSEA. The V and J ends lost 4 bases and 9 bases respectively, with 16 bases between them. The CDR3 reads CSVGGAGAAQYL. The CDR3 bases are TGCAGCGTTGGGGGGGCGGGAGCGGCGCAGTACCTC.

Comments on this clonotype: The junction departs from germline at one end; a sequencing error may be responsible. The rearrangement uses TRBV12-3 or TRBV12-4 and TRBJ2-1; 14 nucleotides agree with TRBD2. The CDR3 spans 15 residues. As DNA, the CDR3 is TGTGCCAGCAGACCCACCGGGACTAGCGGGAGCGGACAGCTCTTC. The encoded protein is CASRPTGTSGSGQLF.

As concerns this clonotype: The CDR3 does not close with the conserved phenylalanine or tryptophan, likely indicating a read error. V usage is TRBV12-3 or TRBV12-4 and J usage is TRBJ2-5; perhaps TRBD2 as D (5 bases). The length of the CDR3 is 13 residues. The CDR3 spells CASSLRREETQYI. CDR3 DNA sequence: TGTGCCAGTAGTTTAAGGCGGGAAGAGACCCAGTACATC.

The V and J genes are TRBV5-1 and TRBJ2-5, with a tentative D call TRBD1 (6 bases). Germline CDR1 is SGHRS and CDR2 is YFSETQ. V lost 10 bases and J lost 2, with 18 bases in between. The length of the CDR3 is 14 residues. The DNA for the CDR3 is TGCGCCTACACCCACGGACAGTCTCAAGAGACCCAGTACTTC. Translating gives CAYTHGQSQETQYF.

This clonotype was recorded a few times. The CDR3 DNA reads TGTGCCCACCAACAGGGTTGGGTAGAAAAACTGTTTTTT. Protein product: CAHQQGWVEKLFF. J is TRBJ1-4 and V is TRBV6-6; tentative D call: TRBD1 (6 bases). Trimming took off 11 bases at V and 8 bases at J, with 18 bases between the two ends. The CDR3 extends over 13 amino acids. The germline V gene has CDR1 MNHNY and CDR2 SVGAGI (reference sequence).

V is TRBV7-8 and J is TRBJ2-7; D possibly corresponds to TRBD2 (6 bases). The CDR3 sequence is 16 residues long. Germline loops: CDR1 SGHVS, CDR2 FQNEAQ. V was cut by 3 bases and J by 0 bases, with 15 bases left in between. For the CDR3, the DNA is TGTGCCAGCAGCTTCCCCTCCGGGACTCACTCCTACGAGCAGTACTTC. This codes for CASSFPSGTHSYEQYF.